The subject of this entry is one TCR beta chain. The data stem from a study of blood T cell repertoires in COVID-19. Overall study: PBMCs, B-cell-depleted T cells, or T cells were the source of the cDNA or gDNA that made up the material.

Trimming took 6 bases from V and 7 from J, leaving 15 bases between them. This CDR3 comprises 13 residues. Germline V gives CDR1 MNHEY, CDR2 SVGEGT. Sequenced by immunoSEQ multiplex PCR; TCRdb stores in-frame clones only, minus some. The sample includes about 230,000 clones, around 83% of them seen just once. The source of this sequence is a woman aged 40 to 50 who had recovered from COVID-19. J is TRBJ1-1 and V is TRBV6-2 or TRBV6-3; the D gene is possibly TRBD1 (6 bases). The material sequenced was peripheral blood. The chain's CDR3 is CASRPQGTDEAFF. The CDR3 DNA reads TGTGCCAGCAGACCTCAGGGGACGGATGAAGCTTTCTTT.